This T cell receptor (beta chain) comes out of a study of response to subunit inactivated influenza vaccine. This clonotype was counted only a few times. What it binds is unknown. The study, taken as a whole, reports: T cells newly recruited by each seasonal influenza vaccination are few, the authors suggested.

Germline loops: CDR1 SNHLY, CDR2 FYNNEI. The CDR3 length is 17 residues. The V and J ends lost 0 bases and 0 bases respectively, with 12 bases between them. TCRdb re-called the RT-PCR reads with MiXCR, one entry per CDR3 protein. The sample consists of about 240,000 distinct CDR3 sequences, 9.5% to 15% of them appearing once. The material sequenced was non-naive T cells sorted from PBMCs, taken around two weeks before vaccination. This chain connects TRBV2 to TRBJ1-5; the D gene is possibly TRBD1 (6 bases). The sequence came from a man aged 45-65 years who received an inactivated influenza vaccine. CDR3 DNA sequence: TGTGCCAGCAGTGAAGCAGTTTTGGGGGCTAGCAATCAGCCCCAGCATTTT. The encoded protein is CASSEAVLGASNQPQHF.